The entry below gives a single T cell receptor (beta chain) sequence along with its context. The clone's antigen remains unknown. It has no much larger one-base neighbor in the sample; base qualities were not kept. The library was made by the immunoSEQ multiplex PCR assay. As stored in TCRdb, this immuneACCESS dataset retains in-frame rearrangements with V and J assigned. A fraction of the clones does not appear; measured against another copy, unresolved V genes explain less than half of the discrepancy, and the remainder lacks a known reason. Present in this sample are 40,000 to 55,000 clones, roughly nine tenths of which were seen just once. The top ten clones comprise just over 8% of the sample. The sample originates from a study of T cell changes during pregnancy in multiple sclerosis (dated by TCRdb to about 2019). Background for the entire study: The study examined how the T cell repertoire changed over the course of pregnancy in women with multiple sclerosis.

Trimming at the junction amounts to 0 bases on V and 0 bases on J, and the germline ends lie 9 bases apart. The CDR3 holds 16 amino acids from the cysteine to the phenylalanine. CDR3 DNA only is kept here, 48 bases in frame from base 1. The germline V gene sets CDR1 to SGHVS and CDR2 to FQNEAQ. The material sequenced was CD8+ T cells from peripheral blood mononuclear cells, taken in the second trimester of pregnancy. Recombination connected TRBV7-8 to TRBJ2-1; no D gene call is confident. The clonotype was recovered from a female donor with multiple sclerosis, enrolled in a pregnancy study. CDR3 protein: CASSLAMRSSYNEQFF. The nucleotides read TGTGCCAGCAGCTTAGCGATGCGAAGCTCCTACAATGAGCAGTTCTTC.